Presented here are 25 T cell receptor beta chains from one specimen sequenced in a study of CD8 T cell repertoires and HIV-1 epitope variants. Their antigen targets remain unknown. Using immunoSEQ multiplex PCR, the repertoire was profiled, and TCRdb retains in-frame clones only, with some absent. The table records roughly 4,700 clones, 55% to 75% of them present only once. Sequencing was done on a sample of cultured CD8+ T cells derived from PBMCs. These TCRs come from a male donor with HIV.

This sequence joins TRBV28 and TRBJ2-7; TRBD1 matches at 9 bases. The J segment lost 2 bases and the V segment lost 6 bases, leaving 11 bases of the junction unmatched. Germline V gives CDR1 MDHEN, CDR2 SYDVKM. This CDR3 contains 16 residues. Written as DNA, the CDR3 is TGTGCCAGCAGCATCCCTCGGGACAGGGATCCCTACGAGCAGTACTTC. Residues: CASSIPRDRDPYEQYF. The entire variable domain, with the rest obtained from reference TRBV28 and TRBJ2-7, is as follows: DVKVTQSSRYLVKRTGEKVFLECVQDMDHENMFWYRQDPGLGLRLIYFSYDVKMKEKGDIPEGYSVSREKKERFSLILESASTNQTSMYLCASSIPRDRDPYEQYFGPGTRLTVT.

By sample share, this clone is medium-sized (0.01 to 0.1%). The chain has TRBV6-6 and TRBJ2-7; D possibly uses TRBD1 or TRBD2 (5 bases each). V lost 6 bases and J lost 2, with 14 bases in between. CDR1 and CDR2 from the germline V gene are MNHNY and SVGAGI (reference sequence). This CDR3 has 14 residues. CDR3 sequence (DNA): TGTGCCAGCAGCCCCGGGGCGATTACCTACGAGCAGTACTTC. Translated: CASSPGAITYEQYF.

CDR3 loop: CASSRTGDTEAFF. CDR3 in DNA: TGTGCCAGCAGTCGGACAGGGGACACTGAAGCTTTCTTT. This chain joins TRBV5-5 and TRBJ1-1; 9 bases line up with TRBD1. V dropped 5 bases and J dropped 3; count of bases not matched to a gene: 2. Germline CDR1 is SGHKS and CDR2 is YYEKEE (reference sequence). The CDR3 has 13 amino acids. Drawing the rest from reference TRBV5-5 and TRBJ1-1, the complete variable domain is DAGVTQSPTHLIKTRGQQVTLRCSPISGHKSVSWYQQVLGQGPQFIFQYYEKEERGRGNFPDRFSARQFPNYSSELNVNALLLGDSALYLCASSRTGDTEAFFGQGTRLTVV.

J is TRBJ2-1 and V is TRBV30; D tentatively reads TRBD1 or TRBD2 (5 bases each). This CDR3 comprises 16 residues. The V gene's germline CDR1 is GTSNPN and CDR2 SVGIG (reference sequence). Trimming left V 0 bases short and J 3 bases short, with 15 bases between. CDR3: CAWSVRPGGHYNEQFF. The CDR3 DNA is TGTGCCTGGAGTGTACGCCCAGGAGGACACTACAATGAGCAGTTCTTC.

The CDR3 DNA is TGTGCCAGCAGCTTATCTCTTCAGGGGGGGAATGAGCAGTTCTTC. Its translation is CASSLSLQGGNEQFF. J is TRBJ2-1 and V is TRBV7-9, with D perhaps matching TRBD1 or TRBD2 (7 bases each). V was pared by 2 bases and J by 7 bases, with 15 bases between. The length of the CDR3 is 15 residues. Germline V gives CDR1 SEHNR, CDR2 FQNEAQ (reference sequence).

The gene calls are TRBV5-5 and TRBJ1-1, with 7 nucleotides matching TRBD1. CDR1 is SGHKS, CDR2 YYEKEE, per germline (reference sequence). The CDR3 spans 14 residues. With V trimmed by 4 bases and J by 1 base, 4 bases remained unmatched. The CDR3 is CASSVRQGNTEAFF. In nucleotides, the CDR3 is TGTGCCAGCAGCGTAAGACAGGGGAACACTGAAGCTTTCTTT.

The chain joins TRBV7-9 to TRBJ2-1; D unclear. Germline CDR1 is SEHNR and CDR2 is FQNEAQ (reference sequence). This CDR3 is built from 13 residues. V was shortened by 4 bases and J by 4 bases, with 8 bases between the two germline ends. CDR3 loop: CASSSPTYNEQFF. The CDR3, as DNA: TGTGCCAGCAGCTCACCCACGTACAATGAGCAGTTCTTC. Supplemented by reference TRBV7-9 and TRBJ2-1, the full variable domain reads DTGVSQNPRHKITKRGQNVTFRCDPISEHNRLYWYRQTLGQGPEFLTYFQNEAQLEKSRLLSDRFSAERPKGSFSTLEIQRTEQGDSAMYLCASSSPTYNEQFFGPGTRLTVL.

This clone was observed once. The V call is TRBV5-4, the J call TRBJ1-4; D uncertain. The V gene's germline CDR1 is SGHNT and CDR2 YYREEE (reference sequence). The CDR3 is made up of 15 amino acids. Deletions cut 0 bases from V and 3 bases from J, with 9 bases between. This chain's CDR3 is CASSLASGANEKLFF. As DNA, the CDR3 is TGTGCCAGCAGCTTGGCCTCCGGGGCTAATGAAAAACTGTTTTTT.

The chain joins TRBV27 to TRBJ2-5; 11 positions agree with TRBD1. This CDR3 has 14 amino acids. Germline CDR1 is MNHEY and CDR2 is SMNVEV (reference sequence). V trimming: 8 bases; J trimming: 5 bases; junction bases outside the gene matches: 7. This CDR3 is CASARTGGAETQYF. The DNA for the CDR3 is TGTGCCAGCGCTAGGACAGGGGGCGCTGAGACCCAGTACTTC.

This clone was counted between two and nine times. This rearrangement joins TRBV19 to TRBJ1-1, with D unclear. The V end lost 8 bases, the J end lost 4 bases, and 14 bases lay between the germline ends. The CDR3 covers 13 residues. CDR1 is LNHDA, CDR2 SQIVND, per germline (reference sequence). CDR3 amino acids: CASGDGYGTEAFF. CDR3 nucleotide sequence: TGTGCCAGTGGCGACGGGTACGGCACTGAAGCTTTCTTT.

The rearrangement links TRBV28 to TRBJ2-7, with TRBD2 matching over 9 bases. Germline V lookup: CDR1 MDHEN, CDR2 SYDVKM. The V and J ends lost 4 bases and 6 bases, in that order; junction bases with no gene match: 4. This CDR3 comprises 13 residues. The CDR3 DNA follows: TGTGCCAGCAGTTACCTTAGCGGGGGCGAGCAGTACTTC. As protein: CASSYLSGGEQYF.

The chain employs TRBV9 and TRBJ2-1, with 7 bases fitting TRBD2. V was pared by 3 bases and J by 8 bases, with 11 bases of the junction left unmatched. The germline V gene has CDR1 SGDLS and CDR2 YYNGEE. There are 15 residues in the CDR3. CDR3 amino acids: CASSARGGSSDEQFF. CDR3 nucleotides: TGTGCCAGCAGCGCAAGGGGAGGGAGTAGCGATGAGCAGTTCTTC.

The chain has TRBV27 and TRBJ1-5; 7 bases line up with TRBD1. Germline assignment: CDR1 MNHEY and CDR2 SMNVEV (reference sequence). Trimming took 0 bases from V and 3 from J; bases not matched to a gene: 5. This CDR3 has 16 amino acids. The CDR3 DNA sequence: TGTGCCAGCAGTTTATCCAATACAGGGGTCAATCAGCCCCAGCATTTT. It yields the protein CASSLSNTGVNQPQHF.

The chain carries TRBV18 and TRBJ2-2; 11 bases map to TRBD2. The CDR3 length is 17 residues. Germline CDR1 reads KGHSH; CDR2 reads LQKENI. V was pared by 3 bases and J by 5 bases, with 8 bases of the junction left unmatched. In DNA form, the CDR3 reads TGTGCCAGCTCACCCAGCGCTAGCGGGGGGCTTACCGGGGAGCTGTTTTTT. This translates into CASSPSASGGLTGELFF.

This sequence joins TRBV27 and TRBJ2-7; 8 nucleotides align to TRBD2. With V trimmed by 3 bases and J by 3 bases, 16 bases remained unmatched. CDR1 is MNHEY, CDR2 SMNVEV, per germline (reference sequence). The CDR3 has 18 amino acids. Here the CDR3 reads CASSLLVGGGSGSYEQYF. The CDR3 nucleotides read TGTGCCAGCAGTTTGTTAGTCGGGGGAGGCAGCGGGAGCTACGAGCAGTACTTC.

CDR3 sequence: CASSSYDSSGANVLTF. Written as DNA, the CDR3 is TGTGCCAGCAGCTCCTACGACAGCTCTGGGGCCAACGTCCTGACTTTC. The chain uses TRBV11-2 and TRBJ2-6; a weak D match, TRBD1 (5 bases). Germline V gene data show CDR1 as SGHAT and CDR2 as FQNNGV. V gave up 4 bases and J gave up 0 bases, with 10 bases separating them. The length of the CDR3 is 16 residues.

This clone was counted a few times. The CDR3 loop is CASSDGFGPRMDIQYF. As DNA, the CDR3 is TGTGCCAGCAGTGATGGATTTGGCCCCCGGATGGACATTCAGTACTTC. This sequence joins TRBV2 and TRBJ2-4, with no clear D. V was cut by 3 bases and J by 8 bases, with 20 bases left in between. In germline, CDR1 is SNHLY, CDR2 FYNNEI. CDR3 size: 16 residues.

J is TRBJ1-5 and V is TRBV28, with D hard to call. The CDR3 covers 12 residues. Germline V CDR1 and CDR2: MDHEN, SYDVKM. The V gene lost 3 bases and the J gene lost 6 bases, with 6 bases spanning the gap. The CDR3, as DNA: TGTGCCAGCAGTTTTGAGGTTCAGCCCCAGCATTTT. This codes for CASSFEVQPQHF.

A single count supports this clone. V usage is TRBV19 and J usage is TRBJ1-1, with D possibly TRBD1 on 5 matching bases. This CDR3 contains 13 residues. V lost 5 bases and J 1 base, leaving 8 bases between the germline ends. The germline V gene encodes CDR1 LNHDA and CDR2 SQIVND (reference sequence). CDR3 bases: TGTGCCAGTAGTTTGCAGGGGAACACTGAAGCTTTCTTT. It encodes CASSLQGNTEAFF.

The J gene is TRBJ2-2, the V gene TRBV5-4; D unresolved. Germline V gene data show CDR1 as SGHNT and CDR2 as YYREEE (reference sequence). This CDR3 has 13 amino acids. V lost 4 bases and J lost 0, with 4 bases in between. As DNA, the CDR3 is TGTGCCAGCAGCCCCGCGAACACCGGGGAGCTGTTTTTT. It yields the protein CASSPANTGELFF.

The chain has TRBV5-5 and TRBJ2-1; 10 bases fit TRBD2. V gave up 4 bases and J gave up 2 bases; unmatched junction bases: 6. The V gene's germline CDR1 is SGHKS and CDR2 YYEKEE (reference sequence). The CDR3 has 16 amino acids. CDR3 region: CASSVAGGPPYNEQFF. The DNA for the CDR3 is TGTGCCAGCAGCGTAGCGGGAGGCCCCCCCTACAATGAGCAGTTCTTC. The full variable domain, rest sourced from reference TRBV5-5 and TRBJ2-1, is DAGVTQSPTHLIKTRGQQVTLRCSPISGHKSVSWYQQVLGQGPQFIFQYYEKEERGRGNFPDRFSARQFPNYSSELNVNALLLGDSALYLCASSVAGGPPYNEQFFGPGTRLTVL.

The sample holds one count of this clone. This chain connects TRBV18 to TRBJ1-4; D is unclear. The CDR3 spans 15 residues. CDR1 and CDR2 (germline): KGHSH, LQKENI. Trimming left V 1 base short and J 3 bases short, with 9 bases between. The CDR3 DNA follows: TGTGCCAGCTCACCACGCAGCCTACCTAATGAAAAACTGTTTTTT. This encodes CASSPRSLPNEKLFF.

This clone was observed a handful of times. This chain connects TRBV4-2 to TRBJ2-7; TRBD2 matches at 7 bases. CDR1 and CDR2 (germline): LGHNA, YNFKEQ. With V trimmed by 1 base and J by 6 bases, 0 bases remained unmatched. The CDR3 is 12 amino acids. The CDR3 DNA reads as TGTGCCAGCAGCCAAGCGGGGGGCGAGCAGTACTTC. It translates to CASSQAGGEQYF.

This clone was recorded a few times. The rearrangement joins TRBV10-2 to TRBJ2-3; 11 bases are shared with TRBD2. After removal of 2 bases from V and 6 bases from J, the junction contained 4 bases not matched to a gene. Germline lookup yields CDR1 WSHSY and CDR2 SAAADI. CDR3 length: 15 residues. CDR3 sequence reads: CASSEIGLAGDTQYF. The CDR3 region has the DNA TGCGCCAGCAGTGAGATAGGACTAGCGGGCGATACGCAGTATTTT.

This clone was seen just once. The chain is built from TRBV5-1 and TRBJ2-5; perhaps D is TRBD1 or TRBD2 (5 bases each). CDR1 and CDR2 from the germline V gene are SGHRS and YFSETQ. This CDR3 contains 14 residues. The V and J ends lost 5 bases and 5 bases respectively, with 16 bases between them. The CDR3 sequence is CASRIEGIGETQYF. The DNA for the CDR3 is TGCGCCAGCAGAATAGAGGGGATAGGGGAGACCCAGTACTTC.